This T cell receptor beta chain originates from a study of shared clonotypes between healthy human individuals. Findings of the study overall: Naive subsets, compared against memory subsets, generally had larger estimated richness values. Approximately 4.6% of naive CD4 clonotypes were shared across a few donors. Clonotypes shared by all four sorted-subset donors had higher generation probabilities than non-shared clonotypes.

The CDR3 is 14 residues long. Between the trimmed V and J ends, which lost 0 bases and 6 bases, there was a span of 12 bases. The V gene's germline CDR1 is SGDLS and CDR2 YYNGEE. A remark on this clone: The antigen remains unidentified.

Profiling relied on immunoSEQ multiplex PCR, and the TCRdb table lists in-frame clones only, not all of them. The sample records about 1.4 million clones, roughly 96% being singletons. All donors were Caucasian adults living in Nashville, Tennessee. Sequenced: naive CD4+ T cells sorted from blood. Subset specified: CD45RA+ positively selected. V is TRBV9 and J is TRBJ2-5; D gene ambiguous. The clonotype originates from a man aged 30-40 years in good health. In DNA form, the CDR3 reads TGTGCCAGCAGCGTAGAGGAGTCATTTAAGACCCAGTACTTC. It encodes CASSVEESFKTQYF.